These 20 T cell receptor beta chains were sequenced from one sample in a study of glioma-infiltrating T cells (dated by TCRdb to about 2016). Sequenced using an Illumina MiSeq. TCR alpha and beta CDR3 regions were amplified with the iRepertoire nested amplicon-rescue multiplex PCR (arm-PCR) platform from RNA. The public reads were reprocessed in TCRdb via fastp at Q25 and MiXCR, keeping in-frame beta chains. Under each unique CDR3 protein, matching rows form one entry showing the most common genes and DNA. The table for this sample lists 150,000 to 200,000 distinct CDR3 sequences; about 32% of them were counted only once. Of the sample, around 21% falls within the top ten clones. Sequencing was done on a sample of glioma tissue, nonneoplastic brain tissue, or PBMCs (not recorded which). These TCRs come from a human donor with low-grade glioma or glioblastoma, undergoing nonglioma brain surgery, or in good health (not recorded which).

The chain joins TRBV7-2 to TRBJ2-1, with TRBD2 identical over 12 bases. Losses at the gene ends were 4 bases for V and 9 bases for J; bases not matched to a gene: 7. CDR3 length: 15 amino acids. CDR1 SGHTA and CDR2 FQGNSA come from the germline V gene. CDR3 DNA: TGTGCCAGCAGCTCCCCTAGCGGGAGGGCCGGTGAGCAGTTCTTC. It yields the protein CASSSPSGRAGEQFF.

At least ten counts were recorded for this clonotype. The chain carries TRBV20-1 and TRBJ1-2, with 7 bases identical to TRBD1. The CDR3 is 13 amino acids. V trimming: 5 bases; J trimming: 5 bases; junction bases outside the gene matches: 8. The V gene's germline CDR1 is DFQATT and CDR2 SNEGSKA (reference sequence). CDR3 protein: CSAEQGSGYGYTF. CDR3 sequence (DNA): TGCAGTGCTGAACAGGGGAGTGGGTATGGCTACACCTTC.

This clonotype was found a few times. The rearrangement joins TRBV14 to TRBJ2-7; no reliable D call. The CDR3 covers 12 residues. Germline loops: CDR1 SGHDN, CDR2 FVKESK. The V gene lost 4 bases and the J gene lost 6 bases, with 10 bases spanning the gap. Written as DNA, the CDR3 is TGTGCCAGCAGCCCCTCTCCGCGCGAGCAGTACTTC. Protein: CASSPSPREQYF. The full variable domain, completed using reference TRBV14 and TRBJ2-7, is EAGVTQFPSHSVIEKGQTVTLRCDPISGHDNLYWYRRVMGKEIKFLLHFVKESKQDESGMPNNRFLAERTGGTYSTLKVQPAELEDSGVYFCASSPSPREQYFGPGTRLTVT.

The sample holds many counts of this clonotype. The V and J genes are TRBV24-1 and TRBJ2-5; no clear D. The length of the CDR3 is 13 residues. V was trimmed by 6 bases and J by 1 base, leaving 8 bases between them. Germline assignment: CDR1 KGHDR and CDR2 SFDVKD. The DNA of the CDR3 is TGTGCCACCAGTATAGGCAGCCAAGAGACCCAGTACTTC. It encodes CATSIGSQETQYF.

This clonotype was counted ten times or more. The rearrangement links TRBV20-1 to TRBJ2-3; the match to TRBD2 covers 11 bases. Germline-derived CDR1 and CDR2 are DFQATT and SNEGSKA (reference sequence). The CDR3 is 15 residues long. The trim removed 5 bases at V and 1 base at J, leaving 5 bases unmatched. The chain's CDR3 is CSAPPGLAGTDTQYF. The DNA for the CDR3 is TGCAGTGCTCCACCGGGACTAGCGGGCACAGATACGCAGTATTTT.

The chain uses TRBV19 and TRBJ1-4; TRBD1 might be the D (6 bases). V lost 1 base and J lost 8, with 20 bases in between. The CDR3 sequence is 17 residues long. Germline loops: CDR1 LNHDA, CDR2 SQIVND (reference sequence). CDR3 sequence: CASSIGTYGTRSEKLFF. CDR3 nucleotides: TGTGCCAGTAGTATAGGGACCTACGGGACACGTTCAGAAAAACTGTTTTTT.

This clonotype appeared once. The chain joins TRBV7-2 to TRBJ2-5, with 7 nucleotides matching TRBD1. Germline assignment: CDR1 SGHTA and CDR2 FQGNSA. This CDR3 has 14 residues. The trim removed 6 bases at V and 7 bases at J, leaving 11 bases unmatched. CDR3 sequence (DNA): TGTGCCAGCAGTCCTATACAGGGGATGGGGACCCAGTACTTC. It encodes CASSPIQGMGTQYF.

This clonotype occurred many times. The chain is built from TRBV7-2 and TRBJ1-1; D is ambiguous. The CDR3 is 14 residues long. Per germline, CDR1 SGHTA and CDR2 FQGNSA. V gave up 6 bases and J gave up 1 base, with 12 bases separating them. Here the CDR3 DNA reads TGTGCCAGCAGTTTTCAACACCGGAACACTGAAGCTTTCTTT. This codes for CASSFQHRNTEAFF.

This clonotype was detected ten times or more. The chain uses TRBV12-3 or TRBV12-4 and TRBJ1-1; D is unclear. This CDR3 spans 14 amino acids. V lost 4 bases and J 3 bases, leaving 12 bases between the germline ends. CDR3 sequence (DNA): TGTGCCAGCAGTTCAGAAGAGGTGGACACTGAAGCTTTCTTT. Protein: CASSSEEVDTEAFF.

This clonotype was seen at least ten times. This CDR3 reads CASSLGGGSTAGELFF. In nucleotides, the CDR3 is TGTGCCAGCAGCTTAGGGGGCGGGAGTACTGCCGGGGAGCTGTTTTTT. The V and J genes are TRBV7-8 and TRBJ2-2; 7 bases are a match to TRBD2. Unmatched junction bases numbered 8, after V lost 1 base and J lost 6 bases. The CDR3 runs to 16 residues. Germline values: CDR1 SGHVS, CDR2 FQNEAQ.

As for this clonotype: A junction boundary mismatches the germline segment, possibly from a read error. The CDR3 loop is CASSIEALSYKQYF. CDR3 nucleotides: TGTGCAAGTAGTATTGAAGCCCTCTCCTACAAGCAGTACTTC. The chain carries TRBV19 and TRBJ2-7; the D is unclear. CDR1 is LNHDA and CDR2 is SQIVND in the germline V gene (reference sequence). The CDR3 covers 14 residues.

There are many counts of this clonotype. The chain recombines TRBV28 with TRBJ1-1; TRBD1 is a possible D gene (6 bases). The CDR3 has 13 residues. Germline V CDR1 and CDR2: MDHEN, SYDVKM. The V and J ends lost 3 bases and 7 bases respectively, with 12 bases between them. CDR3 sequence: CASSLAGEDEAFF. As DNA, the CDR3 is TGTGCCAGCAGTTTGGCAGGGGAGGATGAAGCTTTCTTT.

The table lists this clonotype with a few counts. The CDR3 DNA sequence: TGTGCTAGTGGTTTGGTCGCAGGGATCTACGAGCAGTACTTC. This translates into CASGLVAGIYEQYF. The V gene is TRBV12-5, the J gene TRBJ2-7; TRBD1 might be the D (5 bases). Germline V gives CDR1 LGHNT, CDR2 FRNRAP. V lost 0 bases, J lost 3 bases, and 9 bases lay in between. The CDR3 loop spans 14 amino acids.

This clonotype was detected many times. V gene TRBV14 combines with J gene TRBJ2-7; 8 bases match TRBD1. The germline CDR1 and CDR2 sequences are SGHDN and FVKESK. This CDR3 spans 15 amino acids. Losses at the gene ends were 4 bases for V and 2 bases for J; bases not matched to a gene: 7. The CDR3 spells CASSPSGTGPYEQYF. The CDR3, as DNA: TGTGCCAGCAGCCCGTCTGGGACAGGTCCCTACGAGCAGTACTTC.

This clonotype turned up a few times. The V call is TRBV12-3 or TRBV12-4, the J call TRBJ2-7, with 9 bases aligning to TRBD1. The CDR3 has 15 residues. J was trimmed by 3 bases and V by 4 bases; bases with no gene match: 7. CDR3 nucleotide sequence: TGTGCCAGCAGTTGGACCGGGACAGGGCACTACGAGCAGTACTTC. Translating gives CASSWTGTGHYEQYF.

Comments on this clonotype: Just one base apart from a much larger clone, this may be a read error. This rearrangement joins TRBV7-2 to TRBJ2-5; D remains unclear. CDR1 and CDR2 from the germline V gene are SGHTA and FQGNSA. The CDR3 runs 16 residues. The CDR3 is CASSLGLGQSQEAQYF. The CDR3 nucleotides read TGTGCCAGCAGCTTAGGGTTAGGGCAGAGCCAAGAGGCCCAGTACTTC.

The chain carries TRBV3-1 and TRBJ2-3, with 7 positions matching TRBD2. CDR1 and CDR2 from the germline V gene are LGHDT and YNNKEL (reference sequence). CDR3 length equals 16 residues. After removal of 1 base from V and 7 bases from J, the junction contained 11 bases not matched to a gene. CDR3 protein: CASSQAWRKRDHTQYF. In DNA, the CDR3 is TGTGCCAGCAGCCAAGCCTGGCGGAAGCGGGACCATACGCAGTATTTT.

With regard to this clonotype: Germline is not matched at one junction end, which may reflect a read error. CDR3: CASSYGVSSFYEEYF. The CDR3 DNA is TGTGCCAGCAGTTACGGAGTCAGCAGCTTCTACGAGGAGTACTTC. The J gene is TRBJ2-7, the V gene TRBV6-2 or TRBV6-3; no reliable D call. The CDR3 length is 15 residues. Germline-derived CDR1 and CDR2 are MNHEY and SVGEGT.

This clonotype was counted at least ten times. This sequence joins TRBV28 and TRBJ2-5, with D tentatively TRBD1 or TRBD2 (5 bases each). V shed 7 bases and J shed 7 bases, with 16 bases lying between them. CDR3 length: 13 amino acids. Germline V gene data show CDR1 as MDHEN and CDR2 as SYDVKM. The CDR3 sequence: CASTPGTRATQYF. The CDR3 DNA reads TGTGCCAGCACCCCAGGGACCAGAGCGACCCAGTACTTC.

This clonotype was detected ten times or more. This rearrangement joins TRBV27 to TRBJ1-4; unclear D gene. V lost 4 bases and J 5 bases, leaving 8 bases between the germline ends. The CDR3 extends over 13 amino acids. Germline loops: CDR1 MNHEY, CDR2 SMNVEV (reference sequence). The CDR3 region is CASSYRDNEKLFF. DNA of the CDR3: TGTGCCAGCAGTTACAGAGACAATGAAAAACTGTTTTTT.